Following are 19 T cell receptor beta chains from one sample sequenced in a study of cytomegalovirus exposure and HLA in healthy donors. Vbeta (60) and Jbeta (13) primers were used in the PCR. The protocol was immunoSEQ multiplex PCR, while the TCRdb copy is restricted to in-frame clones and leaves out a portion. This table holds roughly 110,000 clones, roughly 82% found once. Sequencing used PBMCs. All receptors derive from a man aged 25-45 years in good health and CMV-seropositive.

The chain joins TRBV2 to TRBJ2-7; TRBD2 agrees at 7 bases. Germline V lookup: CDR1 SNHLY, CDR2 FYNNEI. The CDR3 is 16 amino acids. Trimming removed 6 bases from V and 1 base from J; junction bases left unmatched: 12. The CDR3 loop reads CASRLSGGEGSYEQYF. In nucleotides, the CDR3 is TGTGCCAGCAGACTATCTGGGGGGGAGGGATCCTACGAGCAGTACTTC.

This clone showed up just once. The chain's CDR3 is CASSGSSGKTQYF. CDR3 coding DNA: TGTGCCAGCAGTGGTAGTAGCGGGAAGACCCAGTACTTC. The chain recombines TRBV2 with TRBJ2-5; 8 bases match TRBD2. This CDR3 has 13 amino acids. V was clipped by 4 bases and J by 6 bases; unmatched bases: 4. The germline gives CDR1 SNHLY, CDR2 FYNNEI.

This rearrangement joins TRBV6-5 to TRBJ1-1, with D perhaps matching TRBD1 (5 bases). The CDR3 covers 15 residues. Germline V gene data show CDR1 as MNHEY and CDR2 as SVGAGI. Trimming took 8 bases from V and 5 from J, leaving 21 bases between them. The CDR3 DNA sequence: TGTGCCAGCGGGTCCGCAGGGAAGATCGGGACTGAAGCTTTCTTT. Translation gives CASGSAGKIGTEAFF.

This clone was counted a single time. V and J are TRBV5-1 and TRBJ2-3; 9 nucleotides line up with TRBD1. The V gene end was trimmed by 7 bases and the J gene end by 7 bases; junction bases not matched to a gene: 10. CDR1 SGHRS and CDR2 YFSETQ come from the germline V gene. The CDR3 has 14 amino acids. In DNA form, the CDR3 reads TGCGCCAGCCAAACAGGGGGCGCGGATCATACGCAGTATTTT. Amino acids: CASQTGGADHTQYF.

The genes are TRBV7-9 and TRBJ2-3, with TRBD2 identical over 7 bases. With 0 bases clipped from V and 0 bases from J, the junction kept 3 bases outside the gene matches. CDR3 length equals 16 residues. From germline, CDR1 is SEHNR and CDR2 FQNEAQ (reference sequence). CDR3: CASSLAASGSTDTQYF. For the CDR3, the DNA is TGTGCCAGCAGCTTAGCGGCTAGCGGAAGCACAGATACGCAGTATTTT. Looking up the rest from reference TRBV7-9 and TRBJ2-3 gives the full variable domain: DTGVSQNPRHKITKRGQNVTFRCDPISEHNRLYWYRQTLGQGPEFLTYFQNEAQLEKSRLLSDRFSAERPKGSFSTLEIQRTEQGDSAMYLCASSLAASGSTDTQYFGPGTRLTVL.

In this sample, this clone turned up once. The V call is TRBV7-8, the J call TRBJ1-1; possible D gene TRBD1, 6 bases. The CDR3 sequence is 19 residues long. V lost 1 base and J lost 10, with 31 bases in between. Germline lookup yields CDR1 SGHVS and CDR2 FQNEAQ. CDR3 sequence reads: CASSLGRGPSLGGSGSAFF. As DNA, the CDR3 is TGTGCCAGCAGCTTAGGCAGGGGCCCTAGCCTCGGAGGCTCGGGGTCAGCTTTCTTT.

This chain links TRBV19 with TRBJ2-5; 11 nucleotides align to TRBD2. Germline CDR1 LNHDA, CDR2 SQIVND (reference sequence). The junction had 13 bases not matched to a gene; V was cut back by 6 bases and J by 4 bases. There are 17 residues in the CDR3. The CDR3: CASSRGTSGTTRETQYF. In DNA, the CDR3 is TGTGCCAGTAGCCGGGGGACTAGCGGTACTACTCGAGAGACCCAGTACTTC.

The chain has TRBV2 and TRBJ1-1; the D gene is possibly TRBD1 (6 bases). From germline, CDR1 is SNHLY and CDR2 FYNNEI. Trimming left V 6 bases short and J 5 bases short, with 13 bases between. The CDR3 totals 13 residues. For the CDR3, the DNA is TGTGCCAGCAGCGTACAGGGCAGTACTGAAGCTTTCTTT. Amino acid sequence: CASSVQGSTEAFF.

The rearrangement uses TRBV7-2 and TRBJ1-6; 8 bases match TRBD1. Per the germline V gene, CDR1 is SGHTA and CDR2 is FQGNSA. The V gene end was trimmed by 2 bases and the J gene end by 8 bases; junction bases not matched to a gene: 5. The CDR3 runs 15 residues. The CDR3 protein is CASSLSGQEYSPLHF. In nucleotides, the CDR3 is TGTGCCAGCAGCTTATCGGGACAGGAATATTCACCCCTCCACTTT.

The chain recombines TRBV19 with TRBJ1-1; D possibly corresponds to TRBD1 (6 bases). Germline V lookup: CDR1 LNHDA, CDR2 SQIVND (reference sequence). Trimming left V 7 bases short and J 2 bases short, with 11 bases between. The CDR3 loop spans 13 amino acids. CDR3 sequence: CASTWTENTEAFF. The CDR3 nucleotides are TGTGCCAGTACCTGGACAGAAAACACTGAAGCTTTCTTT. The variable domain in full, completed from reference TRBV19 and TRBJ1-1, reads DGGITQSPKYLFRKEGQNVTLSCEQNLNHDAMYWYRQDPGQGLRLIYYSQIVNDFQKGDIAEGYSVSREKKESFPLTVTSAQKNPTAFYLCASTWTENTEAFFGQGTRLTVV.

The J gene is TRBJ1-1, the V gene TRBV5-6; D not resolved. Germline V gene lookup returns CDR1 SGHDT and CDR2 YYEEEE. The CDR3 is made up of 14 amino acids. Trimming stripped 4 bases from V and 3 bases from J, with 13 bases between. CDR3 region: CASSTSSGDTEAFF. The DNA of the CDR3 is TGTGCCAGCAGCACCTCCTCCGGGGACACTGAAGCTTTCTTT.

The J gene is TRBJ2-1, the V gene TRBV7-3; the match to TRBD1 covers 11 bases. This CDR3 spans 15 amino acids. The V segment lost 3 bases and the J segment 2 bases; nucleotides outside the gene matches: 0. CDR1 and CDR2 (germline): SGHTA, FQGTGA. The CDR3 sequence: CASSLGQGAYNEQFF. CDR3 DNA sequence: TGTGCCAGCAGCTTGGGACAGGGGGCCTACAATGAGCAGTTCTTC.

This chain links TRBV6-4 with TRBJ2-3; tentative D call: TRBD2 (6 bases). The germline V and J ends were trimmed by 5 bases and 1 base, with 10 bases remaining between them. Germline assignment: CDR1 MRHNA and CDR2 SNTAGT. This CDR3 region has 14 residues. This CDR3 is CASSRSSGTDTQYF. The CDR3 DNA follows: TGTGCCAGCAGTCGGTCTAGCGGCACAGATACGCAGTATTTT.

The chain carries TRBV7-6 and TRBJ2-5; D remains ambiguous. The CDR3 consists of 13 residues. Germline lookup yields CDR1 SGHVS and CDR2 FNYEAQ. V lost 4 bases and J 5 bases, leaving 11 bases between the germline ends. The CDR3 reads CASSSIESETQYF. CDR3 nucleotide sequence: TGTGCCAGCAGCTCGATTGAAAGCGAGACCCAGTACTTC. Drawing the rest from reference TRBV7-6 and TRBJ2-5, the complete variable domain is GAGVSQSPRYKVTKRGQDVALRCDPISGHVSLYWYRQALGQGPEFLTYFNYEAQQDKSGLPNDRFSAERPEGSISTLTIQRTEQRDSAMYRCASSSIESETQYFGPGTRLLVL.

J is TRBJ2-7 and V is TRBV19; 8 nucleotides align to TRBD2. The CDR3 length is 14 residues. Unmatched junction bases numbered 6, after V lost 4 bases and J lost 4 bases. Germline V lookup: CDR1 LNHDA, CDR2 SQIVND (reference sequence). DNA of the CDR3: TGTGCCAGTAGTAAACTACGGGGGGGATACGAGCAGTACTTC. This translates into CASSKLRGGYEQYF.

The chain joins TRBV27 to TRBJ2-7; 8 positions agree with TRBD2. Trimming cost V 5 bases and J 7 bases; bases outside gene matches: 10. Germline V gives CDR1 MNHEY, CDR2 SMNVEV (reference sequence). The CDR3 loop spans 14 amino acids. CDR3 nucleotides: TGTGCCAGCAGTCCCTTGACTAGCGCCCTTGAGCAGTACTTC. Its protein is CASSPLTSALEQYF.

This chain's CDR3 is CASSQDLWQETQYF. For the CDR3, the DNA is TGTGCCAGCAGCCAAGATCTATGGCAAGAGACCCAGTACTTC. The V call is TRBV14, the J call TRBJ2-5; no definite D call. The CDR3 has 14 amino acids. V was clipped by 0 bases and J by 2 bases, with 7 bases between them. Germline assignment: CDR1 SGHDN and CDR2 FVKESK.

J is TRBJ1-5 and V is TRBV4-1; D is uncertain. The CDR3 has 14 residues. V was clipped by 0 bases and J by 6 bases, with 9 bases between them. Germline CDR1 reads MGHRA; CDR2 reads YSYEKL. CDR3 in DNA: TGCGCCAGCAGCCAAGATCAATCGGTTCAGCCCCAGCATTTT. Its translation: CASSQDQSVQPQHF.

CDR3 in DNA: TGCAGCGTTGGCGGGAGCGGCTACACCTTC. It translates to CSVGGSGYTF. V gene TRBV29-1 combines with J gene TRBJ1-2; D call uncertain. Germline V lookup: CDR1 SQVTM, CDR2 ANQGSEA. V dropped 4 bases and J dropped 8 bases, with 8 bases sitting between them. The CDR3 extends over 10 amino acids.